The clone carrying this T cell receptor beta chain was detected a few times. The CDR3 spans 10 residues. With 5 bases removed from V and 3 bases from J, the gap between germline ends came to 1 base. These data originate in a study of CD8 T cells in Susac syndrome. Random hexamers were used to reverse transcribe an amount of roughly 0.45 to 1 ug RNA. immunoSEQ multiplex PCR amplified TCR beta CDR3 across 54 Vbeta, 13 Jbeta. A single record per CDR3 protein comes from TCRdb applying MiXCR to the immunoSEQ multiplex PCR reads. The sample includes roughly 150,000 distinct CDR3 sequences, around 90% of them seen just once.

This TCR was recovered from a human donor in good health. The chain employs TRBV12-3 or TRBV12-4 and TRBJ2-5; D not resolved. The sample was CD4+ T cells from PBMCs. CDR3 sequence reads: CASSKETQYF. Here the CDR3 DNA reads TGTGCCAGCAGTAAAGAGACCCAGTACTTC.